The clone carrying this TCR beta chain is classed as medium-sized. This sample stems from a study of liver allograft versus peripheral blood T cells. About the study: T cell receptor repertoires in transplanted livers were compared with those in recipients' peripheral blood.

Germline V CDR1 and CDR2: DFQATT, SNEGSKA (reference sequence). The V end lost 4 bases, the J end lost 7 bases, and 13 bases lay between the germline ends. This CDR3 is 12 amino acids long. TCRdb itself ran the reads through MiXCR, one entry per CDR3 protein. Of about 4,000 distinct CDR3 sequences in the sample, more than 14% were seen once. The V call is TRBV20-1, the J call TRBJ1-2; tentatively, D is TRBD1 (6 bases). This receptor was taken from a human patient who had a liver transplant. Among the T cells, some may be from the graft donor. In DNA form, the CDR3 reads TGCAGTGCTAAAGGACAGATGAGTGGCTACACCTTC. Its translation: CSAKGQMSGYTF.